Reported below is one TCR beta chain. These data come from a study of blood T cell repertoires in COVID-19. Study context: COVID-19 samples from acute and convalescent phases originated in the United States, Italy and Spain. From T cells, B-cell-depleted T cells, or PBMCs came the material, which was cDNA or gDNA.

Germline CDR1 is GTSNPN and CDR2 is SVGIG (reference sequence). This CDR3 is built from 14 residues. The trim removed 0 bases at V and 7 bases at J, leaving 1 base unmatched. Profiled with immunoSEQ multiplex PCR; TCRdb holds only in-frame clones, not every one. Of about 200,000 clones listed, 80% to 90% are singletons. This sequence was found in a woman over 75 with acute or convalescent COVID-19. The chain has TRBV30 and TRBJ1-4; 11 bases are shared with TRBD1. The source material was peripheral blood. CDR3 amino acids: CAWSVGQGAEKLFF. In DNA form, the CDR3 reads TGTGCCTGGAGTGTAGGACAGGGGGCTGAAAAACTGTTTTTT.